The 9 T cell receptor beta chains below were found in one sample sequenced in a study of blood T cell repertoires in COVID-19. Assay: immunoSEQ multiplex PCR; the TCRdb copy retains only in-frame clones and omits some. The table records under 400,000 clones, roughly 90% of them present only once. Sequencing input: peripheral blood. Source of these receptors: a woman aged 25 to 45 with COVID-19, enrolled during active disease.

The genes are TRBV3-1 (or the pseudogene TRBV3-2) and TRBJ1-4, with a weak D call TRBD1 (5 bases). The CDR3 is 12 residues long. V lost 11 bases to trimming and J lost 3 bases, with 10 bases between them. CDR1 is LGHDT, CDR2 YNNKEL, per germline (reference sequence). CDR3 in amino acids: CASGGANEKLFF. Written as DNA, the CDR3 is TGTGCCTCGGGGGGGGCTAATGAAAAACTGTTTTTT.

The chain employs TRBV4-2 and TRBJ2-3; 9 nucleotides match TRBD2. Germline V gives CDR1 LGHNA, CDR2 YNFKEQ. J was trimmed by 2 bases and V by 2 bases; bases with no gene match: 8. CDR3 length: 17 residues. This CDR3 reads CASSQPRLAEPTDTQYF. In DNA, the CDR3 is TGTGCCAGCAGCCAACCTCGACTAGCGGAGCCCACAGATACGCAGTATTTT.

This clone came up once. The V gene is TRBV3-1 (or the pseudogene TRBV3-2), the J gene TRBJ2-2; a weak D match, TRBD1 (6 bases). The CDR3 extends over 14 amino acids. The germline CDR1 and CDR2 sequences are LGHDT and YNNKEL (reference sequence). The ends were cut back, 2 bases at V and 6 bases at J, with 10 bases in the middle. The CDR3 sequence: CASSQLQGAGELFF. CDR3 in DNA: TGTGCCAGCAGCCAACTACAGGGAGCCGGGGAGCTGTTTTTT.

This clone has more than one count but fewer than ten. The V call is TRBV15, the J call TRBJ1-3; 8 bases agree with TRBD1. V was clipped by 3 bases and J by 0 bases; unmatched bases: 4. Germline CDR1 is LNHNV and CDR2 is YYDKDF (reference sequence). This CDR3 comprises 16 residues. The CDR3 loop reads CATSRWDRLSGNTIYF. The CDR3 coding sequence is TGTGCCACCAGCAGGTGGGACAGGCTCTCTGGAAACACCATATATTTT.

The chain links TRBV5-8 to TRBJ2-1; perhaps TRBD1 as D (5 bases). From germline, CDR1 is SGHTS and CDR2 YDEGEE. The CDR3 is 15 residues long. V dropped 0 bases and J dropped 3 bases, with 10 bases sitting between them. CDR3 nucleotides: TGTGCCAGCAGCTTGGCTGTGACAGACTACAATGAGCAGTTCTTC. The encoded protein is CASSLAVTDYNEQFF.

This sequence joins TRBV9 and TRBJ2-7, with a tentative D call TRBD1 (6 bases). Deletions cut 4 bases from V and 0 bases from J, with 8 bases between. CDR1 and CDR2 (germline): SGDLS, YYNGEE. The CDR3 has 13 residues. The CDR3 coding sequence is TGTGCCAGCAGCCTACAGGGCTCCTACGAGCAGTACTTC. It specifies CASSLQGSYEQYF.

V and J are TRBV19 and TRBJ1-2; TRBD1 aligns across 7 bases. The CDR3 covers 15 residues. Germline V gene lookup returns CDR1 LNHDA and CDR2 SQIVND (reference sequence). Unmatched junction bases numbered 10, after V lost 3 bases and J lost 6 bases. The CDR3 DNA follows: TGTGCCAGTAGTATGGAGGACAGGATTAAAGATGGCTACACCTTC. Translation gives CASSMEDRIKDGYTF.

The rearrangement uses TRBV19 and TRBJ2-4; a weak D match, TRBD2 (6 bases). The V end was cut by 4 bases, the J end by 3 bases, with 13 bases between. The length of the CDR3 is 15 residues. Germline assignment: CDR1 LNHDA and CDR2 SQIVND (reference sequence). CDR3 protein: CASSKWRGDKNIQYF. The CDR3 DNA reads as TGTGCCAGTAGTAAGTGGCGCGGGGACAAAAACATTCAGTACTTC.

The chain couples TRBV9 to TRBJ1-2; perhaps TRBD1 as D (6 bases). The CDR3 contains 15 residues. The V gene's germline CDR1 is SGDLS and CDR2 YYNGEE. Trimming took off 4 bases at V and 0 bases at J, with 13 bases between the two ends. DNA of the CDR3: TGTGCCAGCAGCCTCGGACAGCCAGCTAACTATGGCTACACCTTC. Its translation: CASSLGQPANYGYTF.